The clone carrying this T cell receptor beta chain has just one count. As processed by the authors: Cell counts per sample came from amplifying reference gene primers. Data came from immunoSEQ multiplex PCR; TCRdb stores just in-frame clones and leaves some out. The V and J calls and clone size were taken over from that table, and D and trimming were inferred from the DNA. Of 35,000 to 40,000 clones listed, around 89% are singletons. The data were obtained in a study of blood T cell repertoires in COVID-19. Turning to the study itself: Sample material is recorded as cDNA or gDNA derived from T cells, B-cell-depleted T cells, or PBMCs.

The sample comprised peripheral blood. The sequence was obtained from a man aged 60 to 75 with active or convalescent COVID-19.

CDR3 sequence: CASSLGPGQGDTEAFF. CDR3 bases: TGTGCCAGCAGCTTAGGTCCCGGACAGGGTGACACTGAAGCTTTCTTT. J is TRBJ1-1 and V is TRBV13; 8 bases map to TRBD1. The V gene's germline CDR1 is PRHDT and CDR2 FYEKMQ (reference sequence). V shed 0 bases and J 3 bases; nucleotides not matched to a gene: 6. This CDR3 has 16 amino acids.